The 18 T cell receptor beta chains below come from one sample, sequenced in a study of PD-L1 blockade in urothelial cancer. Time point noted: pretreatment peripheral blood. Profiled with immunoSEQ multiplex PCR; TCRdb holds only in-frame clones, not every one. The sample consists of 90,000 to 100,000 clones, 90% of them appearing once. The sequences come from PBMCs, collected around atezolizumab (anti-PD-L1) treatment. These receptors were taken from a man between 60 and 75 years old with urothelial cancer.

V usage is TRBV11-2 and J usage is TRBJ2-5, with D tentatively TRBD2 (7 bases). The germline V gene has CDR1 SGHAT and CDR2 FQNNGV. The CDR3 is 16 residues long. V lost 1 base, J lost 5 bases, and 17 bases lay in between. This chain's CDR3 is CASSLGGSGGGETQYF. CDR3 sequence (DNA): TGTGCCAGCAGCTTAGGAGGATCGGGGGGCGGGGAGACCCAGTACTTC.

V usage is TRBV4-1 and J usage is TRBJ1-6; TRBD1 matches at 8 bases. The length of the CDR3 is 16 residues. V lost 0 bases, J lost 9 bases, and 7 bases stayed unmatched. Germline assignment: CDR1 MGHRA and CDR2 YSYEKL. For the CDR3, the DNA is TGCGCCAGCAGCCAAGATCAGGGACAGGCGACTTCACCCCTCCACTTT. This codes for CASSQDQGQATSPLHF.

The J gene is TRBJ2-5, the V gene TRBV19; 7 nucleotides match TRBD2. CDR1 and CDR2 (germline): LNHDA, SQIVND (reference sequence). The CDR3 has 15 residues. V lost 5 bases to trimming and J lost 5 bases; unmatched junction nucleotides: 11. The CDR3: CASSLRRGRGETQYF. The CDR3 nucleotides are TGTGCCAGTAGTCTCCGGCGGGGGAGAGGGGAGACCCAGTACTTC.

The chain combines TRBV2 with TRBJ2-5; TRBD1 agrees at 9 bases. V shed 8 bases, J shed 5 bases, and the junction held 6 bases outside the gene matches. The CDR3 extends over 13 amino acids. Germline V CDR1 and CDR2: SNHLY, FYNNEI. CDR3 in amino acids: CASSGTGRETQYF. The DNA for the CDR3 is TGTGCCAGCTCGGGGACAGGGCGGGAGACCCAGTACTTC. The whole variable domain, remainder taken from reference TRBV2 and TRBJ2-5, is EPEVTQTPSHQVTQMGQEVILRCVPISNHLYFYWYRQILGQKVEFLVSFYNNEISEKSEIFDDQFSVERPDGSNFTLKIRSTKLEDSAMYFCASSGTGRETQYFGPGTRLLVL.

The V gene is TRBV4-3, the J gene TRBJ1-4, with D hard to call. The V gene lost 0 bases and the J gene lost 6 bases, with 11 bases spanning the gap. Germline values: CDR1 LGHNA, CDR2 YSLEER. The CDR3 runs to 15 residues. CDR3 coding DNA: TGCGCCAGCAGCCAAGATAGGTCAGGTTATGAAAAACTGTTTTTT. Protein product: CASSQDRSGYEKLFF.

CDR3 in DNA: TGTGCCAGCAACGCCGGGACAGGGGGCAAGGTATTCCGCACAGATACGCAGTATTTT. It codes for CASNAGTGGKVFRTDTQYF. V and J are TRBV2 and TRBJ2-3; 12 nucleotides agree with TRBD1. V was clipped by 7 bases and J by 1 base; unmatched bases: 15. The CDR3 is made up of 19 amino acids. Germline CDR1 reads SNHLY; CDR2 reads FYNNEI.

A remark on this clone: One end of the junction fails to match germline, which may point to a read error. The sample carries other DNA sequences with the same CDR3. The V and J genes are TRBV9 and TRBJ2-7; 11 nucleotides agree with TRBD1. This CDR3 contains 15 residues. Germline V gives CDR1 SGDLS, CDR2 YYNGEE. The CDR3 region is CASSVGTGGSWEQYF. The CDR3 DNA reads TGTGCCAGCAGTGTAGGGACAGGGGGGTCGTGGGAGCAGTACTTC.

V and J are TRBV10-1 and TRBJ1-5; tentatively, D is TRBD1 (6 bases). This CDR3 is 15 amino acids long. The germline V and J ends were trimmed by 3 bases and 4 bases, with 13 bases remaining between them. Germline V gene sequence: CDR1 WNHNN, CDR2 SYGVQD (reference sequence). The CDR3 loop reads CASSEGSDRNQPQHF. The DNA of the CDR3 is TGCGCCAGCAGTGAAGGGAGCGACAGGAATCAGCCCCAGCATTTT.

This rearrangement joins TRBV6-5 to TRBJ1-6; D possibly corresponds to TRBD1 (6 bases). The germline V gene encodes CDR1 MNHEY and CDR2 SVGAGI. Trimming removed 4 bases at V and 14 bases at J, with 21 bases between. The CDR3 runs 15 residues. The DNA of the CDR3 is TGTGCCAGCAGTTCAACAGGGTCTGGGTTAAAAGCCCTCCACTTT. It yields the protein CASSSTGSGLKALHF.

The genes are TRBV4-2 and TRBJ1-4; 7 bases map to TRBD1. V shed 4 bases and J 7 bases; nucleotides not matched to a gene: 12. CDR1 is LGHNA, CDR2 YNFKEQ, per germline. The length of the CDR3 is 16 residues. The CDR3 nucleotides read TGTGCCAGCAGCCCCGGGACAGCCTTCCAGGGTGAAAAACTGTTTTTT. Its protein is CASSPGTAFQGEKLFF.

The CDR3 DNA follows: TGTGCCAGCAGCCCGGGACTAGCGGGAGTCGATGAGCAGTTCTTC. Amino acids: CASSPGLAGVDEQFF. This chain joins TRBV7-9 and TRBJ2-1; TRBD2 matches 14 bases. This CDR3 is built from 15 residues. J was trimmed by 8 bases and V by 5 bases; bases with no gene match: 5. From germline, CDR1 is SEHNR and CDR2 FQNEAQ (reference sequence).

The V call is TRBV11-3, the J call TRBJ2-7, with a tentative D call TRBD1 (6 bases). V lost 0 bases to trimming and J lost 4 bases, with 7 bases between them. The V gene's germline CDR1 is SGHNT and CDR2 YENEEA. The CDR3 covers 13 residues. The DNA for the CDR3 is TGTGCCAGCAGCTTAGAGAGGGGGTACGAGCAGTACTTC. It translates to CASSLERGYEQYF.

This chain connects TRBV19 to TRBJ2-1; 9 bases line up with TRBD2. J lost 1 base, V lost 3 bases, and 4 bases had no gene match. CDR3 size: 16 residues. CDR1 LNHDA and CDR2 SQIVND come from the germline V gene (reference sequence). The CDR3 DNA reads TGTGCCAGTAGTATGGGGCGGGGGGGTTCCTACAATGAGCAGTTCTTC. Encoded protein: CASSMGRGGSYNEQFF.

This clone is a singleton in its sample. The rearrangement uses TRBV7-9 and TRBJ2-3, with TRBD2 identical over 9 bases. Losses at the gene ends were 1 base for V and 4 bases for J; bases not matched to a gene: 0. The CDR3 sequence is 14 residues long. In germline, CDR1 is SEHNR, CDR2 FQNEAQ (reference sequence). CDR3 region: CASSLGTSADTQYF. CDR3 bases: TGTGCCAGCAGCTTAGGGACTAGCGCAGATACGCAGTATTTT.

V usage is TRBV15 and J usage is TRBJ1-2; D not resolved. V was shortened by 1 base and J by 11 bases, with 17 bases between the two germline ends. The CDR3 sequence is 14 residues long. Germline V gene lookup returns CDR1 LNHNV and CDR2 YYDKDF (reference sequence). CDR3 region: CATSRVSDSSLYTF. The CDR3 nucleotides read TGTGCCACCAGCAGAGTTTCGGACTCGTCTTTGTACACCTTC.

The V gene is TRBV9, the J gene TRBJ2-2, with 8 bases lining up with TRBD2. The CDR3 loop spans 15 amino acids. Germline CDR1 is SGDLS and CDR2 is YYNGEE. J was trimmed by 6 bases and V by 0 bases; bases with no gene match: 4. The CDR3 spells CASSVVQAGAGELFF. In DNA, the CDR3 is TGTGCCAGCAGCGTAGTGCAAGCGGGGGCCGGGGAGCTGTTTTTT. Full variable domain (rest looked up from reference TRBV9 and TRBJ2-2): DSGVTQTPKHLITATGQRVTLRCSPRSGDLSVYWYQQSLDQGLQFLIQYYNGEERAKGNILERFSAQQFPDLHSELNLSSLELGDSALYFCASSVVQAGAGELFFGEGSRLTVL.

V usage is TRBV5-1 and J usage is TRBJ2-1; TRBD1 might be the D (6 bases). The CDR3 covers 15 residues. The V end lost 0 bases, the J end lost 2 bases, and 9 bases lay between the germline ends. Germline values: CDR1 SGHRS, CDR2 YFSETQ. CDR3 loop: CASSLEGDTYNEQFF. Written as DNA, the CDR3 is TGCGCCAGCAGCTTGGAAGGGGACACCTACAATGAGCAGTTCTTC. Full variable domain (missing parts from reference TRBV5-1 and TRBJ2-1): KAGVTQTPRYLIKTRGQQVTLSCSPISGHRSVSWYQQTPGQGLQFLFEYFSETQRNKGNFPGRFSGRQFSNSRSEMNVSTLELGDSALYLCASSLEGDTYNEQFFGPGTRLTVL.

The V call is TRBV5-4, the J call TRBJ2-7, with 8 positions matching TRBD1. This CDR3 has 13 amino acids. The germline CDR1 and CDR2 sequences are SGHNT and YYREEE (reference sequence). The V and J ends lost 5 bases and 3 bases, in that order; junction bases with no gene match: 4. The CDR3 nucleotides read TGTGCCAGCAGACCCGACAGGGGCTACGAGCAGTACTTC. Amino acid sequence: CASRPDRGYEQYF.